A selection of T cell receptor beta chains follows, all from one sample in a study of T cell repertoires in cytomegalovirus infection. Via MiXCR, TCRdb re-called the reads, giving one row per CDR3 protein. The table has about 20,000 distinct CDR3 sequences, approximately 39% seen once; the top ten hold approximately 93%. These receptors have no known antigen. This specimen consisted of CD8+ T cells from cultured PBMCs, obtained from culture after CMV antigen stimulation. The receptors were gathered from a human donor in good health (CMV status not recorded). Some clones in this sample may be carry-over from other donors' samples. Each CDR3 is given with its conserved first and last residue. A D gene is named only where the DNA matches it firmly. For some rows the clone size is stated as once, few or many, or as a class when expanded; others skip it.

CDR3 protein: CASSLSTWKEQYF; CDR3 DNA: TGTGCCAGCAGCTTGTCAACTTGGAAAGAGCAGTACTTC; V gene: TRBV5-6; clone size: .; D gene: .; J gene: TRBJ2-7
CDR3 protein: CATSDLRPRARGLYEQYF; CDR3 DNA: TGTGCCACCAGTGATTTGCGACCCCGGGCCCGGGGGCTTTACGAGCAGTACTTC; V gene: TRBV24-1; clone size: few; D gene: .; J gene: TRBJ2-7
CDR3 protein: CASSIKWRSNQPQHF; CDR3 DNA: TGTGCCAGTAGTATAAAATGGAGAAGCAATCAGCCCCAGCATTTT; V gene: TRBV19; clone size: .; D gene: .; J gene: TRBJ1-5
CDR3 protein: CASSLLQGNQPQHF; CDR3 DNA: TGTGCCAGCAGTTTATTACAGGGAAATCAGCCCCAGCATTTT; V gene: TRBV28; clone size: .; D gene: .; J gene: TRBJ1-5
CDR3 protein: CASSGQTGANSPLHF; CDR3 DNA: TGTGCCAGCAGCGGCCAAACAGGGGCAAATTCACCCCTCCACTTT; V gene: TRBV7-6; clone size: .; D gene: TRBD1; J gene: TRBJ1-6
CDR3 protein: CASSGFAGTGGDEQFF; CDR3 DNA: TGCGCCAGCAGTGGATTCGCCGGGACAGGGGGCGATGAGCAGTTCTTC; V gene: TRBV10-1; clone size: .; D gene: TRBD1; J gene: TRBJ2-1
CDR3 protein: CASSPEEGGSETQYF; CDR3 DNA: TGTGCCAGCAGTCCCGAGGAGGGGGGGTCAGAGACCCAGTACTTC; V gene: TRBV28; clone size: .; D gene: .; J gene: TRBJ2-5
CDR3 protein: CASSNRYSNQPQHF; CDR3 DNA: TGTGCCAGCAGCAACAGATATAGCAATCAGCCCCAGCATTTT; V gene: TRBV7-8; clone size: many; D gene: .; J gene: TRBJ1-5
CDR3 protein: CASNAYRGALNTGELFF; CDR3 DNA: TGTGCCAGCAACGCTTATAGGGGGGCCCTGAACACCGGGGAGCTGTTTTTT; V gene: TRBV5-8; clone size: few; D gene: .; J gene: TRBJ2-2
CDR3 protein: CASSLFQGPKYTQYF; CDR3 DNA: TGTGCCAGCAGCTTATTCCAGGGTCCAAAGTATACGCAGTATTTT; V gene: TRBV7-8; clone size: .; D gene: .; J gene: TRBJ2-3
CDR3 protein: CASRTSGAVNEQYF; CDR3 DNA: TGCGCCAGCAGGACTAGCGGGGCGGTTAACGAGCAGTACTTC; V gene: TRBV10-2; clone size: few; D gene: TRBD2; J gene: TRBJ2-7
CDR3 protein: CASSAREGLLDEQYF; CDR3 DNA: TGTGCCAGCAGCGCCCGGGAGGGCCTTCTCGACGAGCAGTACTTC; V gene: TRBV7-8; clone size: few; D gene: TRBD2; J gene: TRBJ2-7
CDR3 protein: CASSGTDEANEQFF; CDR3 DNA: TGTGCCAGCAGTGGGACTGACGAAGCAAATGAGCAGTTCTTC; V gene: TRBV12-3/TRBV12-4; clone size: .; D gene: .; J gene: TRBJ2-1
CDR3 protein: CSARGIKAGGLRTDTQYF; CDR3 DNA: TGCAGTGCTAGAGGTATTAAAGCGGGAGGATTACGCACAGATACGCAGTATTTT; V gene: TRBV20-1; clone size: few; D gene: TRBD2; J gene: TRBJ2-3
CDR3 protein: CASRPQGTRTTEAFF; CDR3 DNA: TGTGCCAGTAGACCACAGGGGACCCGAACAACTGAAGCTTTCTTT; V gene: TRBV19; clone size: .; D gene: TRBD1; J gene: TRBJ1-1
CDR3 protein: CASTLGRDDTEAFF; CDR3 DNA: TGTGCCAGCACCTTAGGCAGGGACGACACTGAAGCTTTCTTT; V gene: TRBV19; clone size: .; D gene: .; J gene: TRBJ1-1
CDR3 protein: CASSDRGQFYNEQFF; CDR3 DNA: TGTGCCAGCAGTGATAGAGGCCAGTTCTACAATGAGCAGTTCTTC; V gene: TRBV6-5; clone size: .; D gene: .; J gene: TRBJ2-1
CDR3 protein: CASSRRTGGDQPQHF; CDR3 DNA: TGTGCCAGCAGCCGACGGACAGGGGGGGATCAGCCCCAGCATTTT; V gene: TRBV7-2; clone size: few; D gene: TRBD1; J gene: TRBJ1-5
CDR3 protein: CASSASGTAYGYTF; CDR3 DNA: TGTGCCAGCAGCGCCTCCGGGACAGCCTATGGCTACACCTTC; V gene: TRBV7-2; clone size: .; D gene: TRBD1; J gene: TRBJ1-2
CDR3 protein: CASSWTASTDTQYF; CDR3 DNA: TGTGCCAGCAGCTGGACAGCTAGCACAGATACGCAGTATTTT; V gene: TRBV7-9; clone size: few; D gene: .; J gene: TRBJ2-3
CDR3 protein: CASSLGQGAYNEQFF; CDR3 DNA: TGTGCCAGCAGCTTGGGACAGGGGGCCTACAATGAGCAGTTCTTC; V gene: TRBV7-6; clone size: .; D gene: TRBD1; J gene: TRBJ2-1
CDR3 protein: CASKWQETQYF; CDR3 DNA: TGTGCCAGCAAATGGCAAGAGACCCAGTACTTC; V gene: TRBV27; clone size: .; D gene: .; J gene: TRBJ2-5
CDR3 protein: CASGAYRDVGNQPQHF; CDR3 DNA: TGTGCTAGCGGAGCCTACAGGGACGTGGGAAATCAGCCCCAGCATTTT; V gene: TRBV27; clone size: .; D gene: .; J gene: TRBJ1-5
CDR3 protein: CASMGGTSTDTQYF; CDR3 DNA: TGTGCCAGCATGGGGGGGACGAGCACAGATACGCAGTATTTT; V gene: TRBV7-8; clone size: .; D gene: TRBD2; J gene: TRBJ2-3
CDR3 protein: CASSYTVGPKNIQYF; CDR3 DNA: TGTGCCAGCAGCTATACCGTGGGTCCCAAAAACATTCAGTACTTC; V gene: TRBV7-9; clone size: .; D gene: .; J gene: TRBJ2-4
CDR3 protein: CASPSRAGGQPQHF; CDR3 DNA: TGTGCCAGCCCGAGTAGGGCAGGGGGTCAGCCCCAGCATTTT; V gene: TRBV19; clone size: .; D gene: TRBD1; J gene: TRBJ1-5
CDR3 protein: CAINSGGGGYTF; CDR3 DNA: TGTGCCATCAACTCAGGGGGCGGGGGCTACACCTTC; V gene: TRBV10-3; clone size: .; D gene: TRBD1; J gene: TRBJ1-2
CDR3 protein: CASSYSGQSSSYEQYF; CDR3 DNA: TGTGCCAGCAGTTACTCCGGACAGAGCAGCTCCTACGAGCAGTACTTC; V gene: TRBV6-5; clone size: few; D gene: .; J gene: TRBJ2-7
CDR3 protein: CASNPSGPTDTQYF; CDR3 DNA: TGTGCCAGCAACCCTAGCGGACCCACAGATACGCAGTATTTT; V gene: TRBV12-3/TRBV12-4; clone size: few; D gene: TRBD2; J gene: TRBJ2-3
CDR3 protein: CATLAGLAGSQFF; CDR3 DNA: TGTGCCACCCTGGCGGGACTAGCGGGATCGCAGTTCTTC; V gene: TRBV19; clone size: .; D gene: TRBD2; J gene: TRBJ2-1
CDR3 protein: CASSQVVWETGSSGANVLTF; CDR3 DNA: TGTGCCAGCAGCCAAGTGGTCTGGGAGACAGGCAGCTCTGGGGCCAACGTCCTGACTTTC; V gene: TRBV14; clone size: .; D gene: .; J gene: TRBJ2-6
CDR3 protein: CASSTYRDLRKAFF; CDR3 DNA: TGTGCCAGCAGTACGTACCGGGACTTAAGAAAGGCTTTCTTT; V gene: TRBV27; clone size: .; D gene: .; J gene: TRBJ1-1
CDR3 protein: CASSYGSSNEQFF; CDR3 DNA: TGTGCCAGCAGCTATGGGTCCTCCAATGAGCAGTTCTTC; V gene: TRBV5-6; clone size: .; D gene: .; J gene: TRBJ2-1
CDR3 protein: CASSQEGSMSNEKLFF; CDR3 DNA: TGCGCCAGCAGCCAAGAGGGGAGTATGTCTAATGAAAAACTGTTTTTT; V gene: TRBV4-3; clone size: .; D gene: .; J gene: TRBJ1-4
CDR3 protein: CASSLGETLYEQYF; CDR3 DNA: TGTGCCAGCAGTTTAGGTGAAACTTTGTACGAGCAGTACTTC; V gene: TRBV12-3/TRBV12-4; clone size: .; D gene: .; J gene: TRBJ2-7
CDR3 protein: CASSQGSGAGGTEAFF; CDR3 DNA: TGCGCCAGCAGCCAAGGTTCCGGGGCTGGGGGCACTGAAGCTTTCTTT; V gene: TRBV4-3; clone size: .; D gene: .; J gene: TRBJ1-1
CDR3 protein: CASSPEDRGSEKLFF; CDR3 DNA: TGCGCCAGCAGCCCAGAGGACAGGGGAAGTGAAAAACTGTTTTTT; V gene: TRBV4-1; clone size: few; D gene: TRBD1; J gene: TRBJ1-4
CDR3 protein: CASSLGAGSSDTQYF; CDR3 DNA: TGTGCCAGCAGCTTAGGGGCAGGCTCCTCAGATACGCAGTATTTT; V gene: TRBV7-3; clone size: many; D gene: .; J gene: TRBJ2-3
CDR3 protein: CASSLGSLAGAKNIQYF; CDR3 DNA: TGTGCCAGCAGCTTAGGATCTTTAGCGGGAGCCAAAAACATTCAGTACTTC; V gene: TRBV7-8; clone size: .; D gene: TRBD2; J gene: TRBJ2-4
CDR3 protein: CASSSRLAGAGETQYF; CDR3 DNA: TGTGCCAGCAGCTCCCGACTAGCGGGAGCGGGGGAGACCCAGTACTTC; V gene: TRBV11-2; clone size: .; D gene: TRBD2; J gene: TRBJ2-5
CDR3 protein: CASSRGQRNTEAFF; CDR3 DNA: TGTGCCAGCAGTAGGGGACAGAGGAACACTGAAGCTTTCTTT; V gene: TRBV27; clone size: .; D gene: TRBD1; J gene: TRBJ1-1
CDR3 protein: CASSDGGATDTQYF; CDR3 DNA: TGTGCCAGCAGTGACGGGGGGGCCACAGATACGCAGTATTTT; V gene: TRBV6-4; clone size: few; D gene: .; J gene: TRBJ2-3
CDR3 protein: CASSYNDQGYYGYTF; CDR3 DNA: TGTGCCAGCAGTTATAACGACCAGGGATACTATGGCTACACCTTC; V gene: TRBV6-2/TRBV6-3; clone size: .; D gene: .; J gene: TRBJ1-2
CDR3 protein: CASRRQGTTYEQYF; CDR3 DNA: TGTGCCAGCAGGCGACAGGGCACGACCTACGAGCAGTACTTC; V gene: TRBV6-2/TRBV6-3; clone size: once; D gene: TRBD1; J gene: TRBJ2-7